These 21 T cell receptor beta chains originate from one sample sequenced in a study of blood T cells in healthy people across ages. Using a J-beta primer mix together with a sample-barcoded 5' primer, a second PCR was run for roughly 6 to 11 cycles. One entry per CDR3 protein results from TCRdb running MiXCR on the 5' RACE reads. The sample holds over 600,000 distinct CDR3 sequences, around 50% seen once. Source material: blood. These receptors were obtained from a man older than 75 in good health.

A word on this clonotype: This may be a read error: a much more frequent sequence differs by one nucleotide. The chain carries TRBV29-1 and TRBJ2-7; 9 bases are a match to TRBD2. Germline V gene sequence: CDR1 SQVTM, CDR2 ANQGSEA. This CDR3 region has 13 residues. After removal of 5 bases from V and 5 bases from J, the junction contained 7 bases not matched to a gene. This CDR3 reads CSVFGSGSDEQYF. CDR3 bases: TGCAGCGTTTTTGGTAGCGGGAGTGACGAGCAGTACTTC.

The V call is TRBV20-1, the J call TRBJ2-3; no definite D call. The CDR3 runs 14 residues. Trimming removed 0 bases from V and 4 bases from J, with 11 bases in between. Germline lookup yields CDR1 DFQATT and CDR2 SNEGSKA (reference sequence). CDR3 residues: CSARDSGKADTQYF. The DNA for the CDR3 is TGCAGTGCTAGAGATTCCGGCAAGGCAGATACGCAGTATTTT.

The chain links TRBV28 to TRBJ2-5; D is possibly TRBD2 (6 bases). Trimming shortened V by 3 bases and J by 5 bases, and 16 bases separated the two germline ends. Per the germline V gene, CDR1 is MDHEN and CDR2 is SYDVKM. The CDR3 runs 15 residues. The CDR3 loop reads CASSFLDPGGETQYF. The CDR3 coding sequence is TGTGCCAGCAGTTTTCTGGACCCCGGAGGGGAGACCCAGTACTTC. Together with reference TRBV28 and TRBJ2-5, the CDR3 gives the full variable domain: DVKVTQSSRYLVKRTGEKVFLECVQDMDHENMFWYRQDPGLGLRLIYFSYDVKMKEKGDIPEGYSVSREKKERFSLILESASTNQTSMYLCASSFLDPGGETQYFGPGTRLLVL.

This clonotype was seen repeatedly, ten times or more. V gene TRBV14 combines with J gene TRBJ2-7; D uncertain. Trimming took off 5 bases at V and 3 bases at J, with 11 bases between the two ends. Germline CDR1 is SGHDN and CDR2 is FVKESK. The CDR3 is 13 residues long. The CDR3: CASSYGRFYEQYF. The CDR3 DNA sequence: TGTGCCAGCAGCTATGGACGGTTCTACGAGCAGTACTTC.

The chain uses TRBV6-1 and TRBJ1-1; 7 bases align to TRBD1. Germline CDR1 MNHNS, CDR2 SASEGT. Losses at the gene ends were 2 bases for V and 1 base for J; bases not matched to a gene: 4. The CDR3 length is 15 residues. For the CDR3, the DNA is TGTGCCAGCAGTGAAACCCGACAGGGGAACACTGAAGCTTTCTTT. As protein: CASSETRQGNTEAFF.

V usage is TRBV11-2 and J usage is TRBJ2-1; 13 bases agree with TRBD2. The CDR3 extends over 16 amino acids. Trimming removed 5 bases from V and 8 bases from J; junction bases left unmatched: 9. CDR1 and CDR2 from the germline V gene are SGHAT and FQNNGV. In DNA, the CDR3 is TGTGCCAGCAGCGGACGGACTAGCGGGAGTTCCTATGAGCAGTTCTTC. Encoded protein: CASSGRTSGSSYEQFF.

This clonotype was observed a few times. V is TRBV20-1 and J is TRBJ2-3; TRBD2 agrees at 8 bases. The V gene end was trimmed by 6 bases and the J gene end by 6 bases; junction bases not matched to a gene: 14. The germline gives CDR1 DFQATT, CDR2 SNEGSKA (reference sequence). This CDR3 comprises 15 residues. In DNA, the CDR3 is TGCAGTGCCAGGAGGGGTAGCGGGGTGGGGGATACGCAGTATTTT. This codes for CSARRGSGVGDTQYF.

This clonotype has just a few counts. The J gene is TRBJ2-7, the V gene TRBV7-2; no definite D call. The V end was cut by 2 bases, the J end by 6 bases, with 8 bases between. Per germline, CDR1 SGHTA and CDR2 FQGNSA. The CDR3 spans 12 residues. CDR3 in DNA: TGTGCCAGCAGCTTAACGCCCGGCGAGCAGTACTTC. It specifies CASSLTPGEQYF.

This chain links TRBV15 with TRBJ2-5; perhaps D is TRBD1 or TRBD2 (5 bases each). The ends were cut back, 3 bases at V and 6 bases at J, with 8 bases in the middle. The CDR3 loop spans 12 amino acids. Germline assignment: CDR1 LNHNV and CDR2 YYDKDF (reference sequence). As DNA, the CDR3 is TGTGCCACCAGCAGTGGGGGAAAGACCCAGTACTTC. This gives the protein CATSSGGKTQYF.

This clonotype was seen once. The chain joins TRBV5-1 to TRBJ1-1; tentative D call: TRBD1 (5 bases). The CDR3 contains 12 residues. Germline CDR1 SGHRS, CDR2 YFSETQ. The germline V and J ends were trimmed by 3 bases and 6 bases, with 9 bases remaining between them. The CDR3 reads CASSSGDPEAFF. DNA of the CDR3: TGCGCCAGCAGCTCTGGGGACCCTGAAGCTTTCTTT.

The chain carries TRBV3-1 and TRBJ2-7; D is perhaps TRBD2 (5 bases). The germline V gene has CDR1 LGHDT and CDR2 YNNKEL (reference sequence). This CDR3 is built from 15 residues. The V end lost 1 base, the J end lost 6 bases, and 16 bases lay between the germline ends. The CDR3 region has the DNA TGTGCCAGCAGCCAAGGGACCGGGGTCATGTCCGAGCAGTACTTC. It encodes CASSQGTGVMSEQYF.

This chain connects TRBV29-1 to TRBJ1-2; D is unclear. V lost 4 bases and J lost 4, with 10 bases in between. CDR1 and CDR2 from the germline V gene are SQVTM and ANQGSEA. The CDR3 length is 12 residues. The CDR3 spells CSVVWAFYGYTF. The CDR3 DNA sequence: TGCAGCGTTGTGTGGGCCTTCTATGGCTACACCTTC.

Only a few counts were recorded for this clonotype. The V call is TRBV7-2, the J call TRBJ2-3; D is perhaps TRBD1 (6 bases). Germline CDR1 is SGHTA and CDR2 is FQGNSA. V was pared by 3 bases and J by 0 bases, with 10 bases between. The CDR3 length is 15 residues. CDR3 protein: CASSFAGQSTDTQYF. Written as DNA, the CDR3 is TGTGCCAGCAGCTTTGCCGGACAGAGCACAGATACGCAGTATTTT.

The chain has TRBV5-1 and TRBJ2-1; tentatively, D is TRBD2 (5 bases). The CDR3 is 15 amino acids. The V end was cut by 2 bases, the J end by 2 bases, with 11 bases between. From germline, CDR1 is SGHRS and CDR2 YFSETQ. The CDR3 DNA reads TGCGCCAGCAGCTTTTTAAGCGGAACCTACAATGAGCAGTTCTTC. Translating it yields CASSFLSGTYNEQFF.

The table lists this clonotype with a few counts. V and J are TRBV20-1 and TRBJ2-7, with D tentatively TRBD2 (6 bases). This CDR3 comprises 15 residues. V was cut by 4 bases and J by 0 bases, with 16 bases left in between. Germline CDR1 and CDR2: DFQATT and SNEGSKA (reference sequence). CDR3 amino acids: CSATQYGGPSYEQYF. The CDR3 nucleotides read TGCAGTGCTACACAGTATGGAGGGCCCTCCTACGAGCAGTACTTC.

The chain uses TRBV12-3 or TRBV12-4 and TRBJ2-7; 12 bases match TRBD2. The trim removed 7 bases at V and 0 bases at J, leaving 10 bases unmatched. The CDR3 is 17 residues long. CDR3 nucleotides: TGTGCCAGCACCCCGCCCACTAGCGGGAGGACCTCCTACGAGCAGTACTTC. Protein sequence: CASTPPTSGRTSYEQYF.

V is TRBV7-9 and J is TRBJ1-4, with D possibly TRBD1 on 6 matching bases. Looked up from germline, CDR1 is SEHNR and CDR2 is FQNEAQ (reference sequence). This CDR3 has 16 amino acids. V lost 2 bases and J lost 7, with 17 bases in between. CDR3 bases: TGTGCCAGCAGCTTAACAGGGTTAGGAATTGGTGAAAAACTGTTTTTT. The encoded protein is CASSLTGLGIGEKLFF.

This clonotype has a count of ten or more. The chain has TRBV27 and TRBJ2-7, with 7 bases fitting TRBD2. V shed 0 bases and J 1 base; nucleotides not matched to a gene: 3. The CDR3 is made up of 15 amino acids. Germline V gives CDR1 MNHEY, CDR2 SMNVEV (reference sequence). CDR3 amino acids: CASSLSGGRSYEQYF. In DNA, the CDR3 is TGTGCCAGCAGTTTATCGGGGGGGAGGTCCTACGAGCAGTACTTC.

The chain uses TRBV6-4 and TRBJ2-3, with TRBD1 as a possible D gene (5 bases). V was trimmed by 6 bases and J by 0 bases, leaving 13 bases between them. The V gene's germline CDR1 is MRHNA and CDR2 SNTAGT. The CDR3 sequence is 15 residues long. CDR3 in amino acids: CASRMDITSTDTQYF. CDR3 DNA: TGTGCCAGCAGGATGGACATCACTAGCACAGATACGCAGTATTTT.

This clonotype turned up a few times. Just one base apart from a much larger clone, this may be a read error. The V call is TRBV5-1, the J call TRBJ2-5, with a weak D call TRBD2 (6 bases). Germline V gene data show CDR1 as SGHRS and CDR2 as YFSETQ. This CDR3 is 14 amino acids long. V was pared by 2 bases and J by 11 bases, with 19 bases between. The chain's CDR3 is CASSFGREGNEQYF. In DNA, the CDR3 is TGCGCCAGCAGCTTTGGGCGGGAAGGCAATGAGCAGTACTTC.

This clonotype was counted a few times. The chain employs TRBV7-3 and TRBJ1-2; a possible D gene is TRBD1 (5 bases). V was shortened by 5 bases and J by 2 bases, with 12 bases between the two germline ends. The CDR3 runs 14 residues. In germline, CDR1 is SGHTA, CDR2 FQGTGA. Written as DNA, the CDR3 is TGTGCCAGCAGCCCGGGGACTTCGAACTATGGCTACACCTTC. Its protein product is CASSPGTSNYGYTF.